Below, one T cell receptor (beta chain) is given with its context. How the authors handled the data: Using reference gene primer amplification, nucleated cell counts were estimated. Sequenced by immunoSEQ multiplex PCR; TCRdb stores in-frame clones only, minus some. V and J calls and clone size are copied from that table; D and trimming were computed from the DNA. The sample records approximately 160,000 clones, 90% to 95% being singletons. J was trimmed by 3 bases and V by 5 bases; bases with no gene match: 2. Germline values: CDR1 KGHSH, CDR2 LQKENI. The CDR3 length is 14 residues. The sample originates from a study of blood T cell repertoires in COVID-19. Study summary: There were acute and convalescent COVID-19 samples, and they came from the United States, Italy and Spain. Sample material is recorded as cDNA or gDNA derived from T cells, B-cell-depleted T cells, or PBMCs.

This rearrangement joins TRBV18 to TRBJ1-2; 11 bases line up with TRBD1. Sequenced input: peripheral blood. This TCR came from a man aged 45-65 years with acute or convalescent COVID-19. This chain's CDR3 is CASSGQGADYGYTF. The CDR3 region has the DNA TGTGCCAGCTCAGGACAGGGGGCTGACTATGGCTACACCTTC.